Listed here is a single T cell receptor (beta chain). Its antigen is currently unknown. The data were obtained in a study of OX40 agonist ivuxolimab in advanced cancers. At the level of the study: Treatment of patients was with ivuxolimab, an agonistic anti-OX40 (CD134) antibody. A partial response was reached by three patients: one with hepatocellular carcinoma and two with cutaneous melanoma.

Germline CDR1 SGHAT, CDR2 FQNNGV. The CDR3 has 17 amino acids. Trimming removed 3 bases at V and 4 bases at J, with 20 bases between. Study-wide points: There were, on average, more expanded clones in CD8+ T cells than in CD4+. Dose levels from 0.1 to 3.0 mg/kg saw CD4+ and CD8+ blood T cells expand clonally by week 6.

Some clones are missing from TCRdb's copy, which holds only in-frame ones; the method was immunoSEQ multiplex PCR. The sample holds approximately 78,000 clones, approximately 85% seen once. The chain combines TRBV11-2 with TRBJ2-3; possibly TRBD1 for D (6 bases). This clonotype originated in an adult with an advanced solid tumor such as melanoma, head and neck, liver or kidney cancer. This material consisted of CD4+ or CD8+ T cells sorted from blood, taken in a trial of the OX40 agonist ivuxolimab. The CDR3 sequence is CASSFGGTTLGADTQYF. Here the CDR3 DNA reads TGTGCCAGCAGCTTTGGGGGCACCACCCTAGGGGCAGATACGCAGTATTTT.